This TCR beta chain is from a study of blood T cell repertoires in COVID-19. As originally analysed: Cell counts per sample came from amplifying reference gene primers. Assay used: immunoSEQ multiplex PCR; TCRdb lists only in-frame clones, some missing. That table is the source of V, J and clone size, and D and trimming were worked out from the DNA. The repertoire holds under 200,000 clones, with less than 85% as singletons. Individuals drawn from 24 US areas were roughly 18 to 89 years old. V gave up 4 bases and J gave up 3 bases, with 19 bases separating them. The germline CDR1 and CDR2 sequences are SGDLS and YYNGEE. This CDR3 is 16 amino acids long.

The sequence derives from a woman in her fifties or sixties who had recovered from COVID-19. This chain links TRBV9 with TRBJ1-1; D is perhaps TRBD1 (5 bases). The sample consisted of PBMCs or T cells enriched from blood (not recorded which). The CDR3 DNA sequence: TGTGCCAGCAGCCCGACTTTGGGGCCGAAGTACACTGAAGCTTTCTTT. Its translation is CASSPTLGPKYTEAFF. Drawing the rest from reference TRBV9 and TRBJ1-1, the complete variable domain is DSGVTQTPKHLITATGQRVTLRCSPRSGDLSVYWYQQSLDQGLQFLIQYYNGEERAKGNILERFSAQQFPDLHSELNLSSLELGDSALYFCASSPTLGPKYTEAFFGQGTRLTVV.